Included here is one T cell receptor (beta chain) sequence, with context. Its antigen is unknown. The CDR3 sequence is 13 residues long. J lost 5 bases, V lost 7 bases, and 7 bases had no gene match. Germline V lookup: CDR1 MNHEY, CDR2 SVGAGI. These data come from a study of T cell responses to AZD1222 COVID-19 vaccine. Data came from immunoSEQ multiplex PCR; TCRdb stores just in-frame clones and leaves some out. The sample lists 150,000 to 200,000 clones; 87% were seen once. Study-wide results and limits: Compared with day 0, the breadth and depth of the Spike-specific TCR repertoire rose significantly after two doses of AZD1222.

This receptor was identified in an adult in good health. The chain has TRBV6-5 and TRBJ1-1; the match to TRBD1 covers 7 bases. This specimen was peripheral blood, taken on day 0 of AZD1222 vaccination. CDR3 protein: CASKPTGRTEAFF. The CDR3 DNA is TGTGCCAGCAAACCGACAGGGAGAACTGAAGCTTTCTTT.